This T cell receptor beta chain stems from a study of blood T cells in healthy people across ages. Study-level results: Diversity estimated from one million T cells was considered an underestimate.

A J-beta primer mix and a sample-barcoded 5' primer were used in a second PCR of about 7 to 12 cycles. TCRdb processed the 5' RACE reads anew with MiXCR; each CDR3 protein has one entry. The sample records 920,000 or so distinct CDR3 sequences, around 43% being singletons. Of note for this clonotype: As yet, its antigen is unknown.

The CDR3 loop spans 16 amino acids. Germline values: CDR1 MNHEY, CDR2 SMNVEV (reference sequence). Trimming shortened V by 3 bases and J by 3 bases, and 16 bases separated the two germline ends. The source of this sequence is a woman aged 60-70 years in good health. Sequencing was done on a sample of blood. This rearrangement joins TRBV27 to TRBJ2-3; weak D call: TRBD1 (6 bases). The CDR3 bases are TGTGCCAGCAGTTTGAGGGCAGGGGTTAGGACAGATACGCAGTATTTT. Translating gives CASSLRAGVRTDTQYF.